This T cell receptor beta chain appears in the sequencing data of a study of T cell responses to AZD1222 COVID-19 vaccine. Here immunoSEQ multiplex PCR was the method, and the copy in TCRdb shows in-frame clones only, minus some. This table holds roughly 160,000 clones, 85% to 95% found once. V was trimmed by 3 bases and J by 4 bases, leaving 10 bases between them. CDR3 length equals 13 residues. Germline CDR1 and CDR2: KGHSH and LQKENI. The chain employs TRBV18 and TRBJ2-7, with D possibly matching TRBD1 (5 bases). The TCR comes from an adult in good health. The sample was peripheral blood, taken on day 0 of AZD1222 vaccination. The CDR3: CASSPTERYEQYF. As DNA, the CDR3 is TGTGCCAGCTCACCGACAGAGAGGTACGAGCAGTACTTC.